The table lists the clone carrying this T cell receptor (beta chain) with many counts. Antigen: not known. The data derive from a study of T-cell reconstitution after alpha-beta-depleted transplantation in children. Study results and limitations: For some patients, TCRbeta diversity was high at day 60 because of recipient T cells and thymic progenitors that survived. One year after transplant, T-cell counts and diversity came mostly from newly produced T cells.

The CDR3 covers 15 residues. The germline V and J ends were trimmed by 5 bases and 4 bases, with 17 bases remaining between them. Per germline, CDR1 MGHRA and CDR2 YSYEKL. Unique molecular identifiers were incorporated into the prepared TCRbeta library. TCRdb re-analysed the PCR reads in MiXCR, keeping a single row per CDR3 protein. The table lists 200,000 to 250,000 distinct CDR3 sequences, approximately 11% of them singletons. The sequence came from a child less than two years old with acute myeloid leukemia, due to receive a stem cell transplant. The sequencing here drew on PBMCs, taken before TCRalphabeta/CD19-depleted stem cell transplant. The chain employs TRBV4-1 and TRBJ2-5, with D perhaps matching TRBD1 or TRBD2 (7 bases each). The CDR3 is CASSYGRGLGETQYF. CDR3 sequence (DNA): TGCGCCAGCAGCTATGGGAGGGGGCTGGGAGAGACCCAGTACTTC.